Each of the 19 T cell receptor beta chains below was sequenced from the same sample in a study of T cell repertoires in cytomegalovirus infection. TCRdb reprocessed the reads via MiXCR and lists one record per CDR3 protein. The sample records around 740,000 distinct CDR3 sequences, roughly 35% being singletons. Sequenced material: PBMCs. These receptors were taken from a human donor in good health (CMV status not recorded). Some clones in this sample may be carry-over from other donors' samples.

This clonotype has a handful of counts. J is TRBJ2-6 and V is TRBV19; D possibly corresponds to TRBD2 (7 bases). V was pared by 2 bases and J by 2 bases, with 25 bases between. Germline V gene lookup returns CDR1 LNHDA and CDR2 SQIVND (reference sequence). The CDR3 spans 21 residues. The CDR3 nucleotides are TGTGCCAGTAGTATATCCCAGGCAGTGGGGGGGCTTCGTACTGGGGCCAACGTCCTGACTTTC. It translates to CASSISQAVGGLRTGANVLTF.

This clonotype was recorded many times. This chain uses TRBV7-8 with TRBJ2-1; TRBD2 aligns across 9 bases. This CDR3 spans 15 amino acids. V was clipped by 1 base and J by 5 bases; unmatched bases: 3. The germline gives CDR1 SGHVS, CDR2 FQNEAQ. The CDR3 nucleotides read TGTGCCAGCAGCTTAGGACTAGCGGCCCACAATGAGCAGTTCTTC. Its translation: CASSLGLAAHNEQFF.

Comment on this clonotype: Compared with germline, one end of the junction differs, possibly owing to a read error. The chain joins TRBV5-4 to TRBJ1-1; D is possibly TRBD1 (5 bases). Germline CDR1 is SGHNT and CDR2 is YYREEE (reference sequence). This CDR3 is 15 amino acids long. The DNA for the CDR3 is TGTGCCAGCCGCTTGGACGAGCAGGGTGGGACTGAAGCTTTCTTT. Translation: CASRLDEQGGTEAFF. The full variable domain, completed using reference TRBV5-4 and TRBJ1-1, is ETGVTQSPTHLIKTRGQQVTLRCSSQSGHNTVSWYQQALGQGPQFIFQYYREEENGRGNFPPRFSGLQFPNYSSELNVNALELDDSALYLCASRLDEQGGTEAFFGQGTRLTVV.

This clonotype showed up just once. The chain couples TRBV6-8 to TRBJ1-4; no firm D call. V gave up 5 bases and J gave up 7 bases, with 17 bases separating them. Germline V gene data show CDR1 as MNHGY and CDR2 as SAAAGT. The CDR3 covers 15 residues. As DNA, the CDR3 is TGTGCCAGCAGTACGAAGGACTACGATAGTGAAAAACTGTTTTTT. Translation gives CASSTKDYDSEKLFF.

V usage is TRBV7-2 and J usage is TRBJ2-1; TRBD2 might be the D (5 bases). This CDR3 has 16 amino acids. Trimming left V 0 bases short and J 6 bases short, with 15 bases between. In germline, CDR1 is SGHTA, CDR2 FQGNSA. The CDR3 DNA reads TGTGCCAGCAGCTTAGCTAGTGGGCTAGCTTTCAATGAGCAGTTCTTC. It yields the protein CASSLASGLAFNEQFF.

This clonotype was counted a few times. This rearrangement joins TRBV7-9 to TRBJ1-1, with D possibly TRBD1 on 5 matching bases. CDR3 length equals 15 residues. The V gene's germline CDR1 is SEHNR and CDR2 FQNEAQ (reference sequence). V was shortened by 3 bases and J by 1 base, with 12 bases between the two germline ends. The CDR3 here is CASSFTGGTNTEAFF. CDR3 sequence (DNA): TGTGCCAGCAGCTTTACCGGGGGGACGAACACTGAAGCTTTCTTT.

For the CDR3, the DNA is TGTGCCAGCAGTTCGTCCCGGGACAGGGTTGGGAATGAAAAACTGTTTTTT. Amino acid sequence: CASSSSRDRVGNEKLFF. The V gene is TRBV28, the J gene TRBJ1-4; the match to TRBD1 covers 9 bases. The V and J ends lost 4 bases and 5 bases, in that order; junction bases with no gene match: 11. The CDR3 covers 17 residues. CDR1 is MDHEN, CDR2 SYDVKM, per germline.

In its sample, this clonotype was seen a few times. The chain is built from TRBV7-8 and TRBJ1-5; a weak D match, TRBD1 (5 bases). The CDR3 extends over 16 amino acids. CDR1 is SGHVS, CDR2 FQNEAQ, per germline. V was shortened by 0 bases and J by 0 bases, with 9 bases between the two germline ends. The CDR3 DNA follows: TGTGCCAGCAGCTTAGCGCGGGGGAATAGCAATCAGCCCCAGCATTTT. It translates to CASSLARGNSNQPQHF.

This chain joins TRBV7-6 and TRBJ2-7, with 9 bases identical to TRBD1. V lost 5 bases and J lost 3; bases outside the gene matches: 5. CDR1 and CDR2 from the germline V gene are SGHVS and FNYEAQ. This CDR3 comprises 14 residues. The CDR3 DNA reads as TGTGCCAGCAGCCCACAGGGGGCTGTCTACGAGCAGTACTTC. Its translation is CASSPQGAVYEQYF.

CDR3 sequence reads: CASTYGGQLINEQFF. Here the CDR3 DNA reads TGTGCCAGCACCTATGGGGGACAGCTAATCAATGAGCAGTTCTTC. The chain has TRBV28 and TRBJ2-1, with 7 bases aligning to TRBD1. The germline gives CDR1 MDHEN, CDR2 SYDVKM. The CDR3 spans 15 residues. Trimming took 7 bases from V and 6 from J; bases not matched to a gene: 12.

This chain joins TRBV6-8 and TRBJ1-4; possible D gene TRBD1, 6 bases. CDR1 and CDR2 from the germline V gene are MNHGY and SAAAGT. This CDR3 has 14 residues. The V end lost 4 bases, the J end lost 13 bases, and 19 bases lay between the germline ends. CDR3 sequence: CASSLVQGLEGLFF. DNA of the CDR3: TGTGCCAGCAGTTTAGTGCAGGGGCTGGAGGGACTGTTTTTT.

CDR3: CALSSSGGAYEQYF. In DNA form, the CDR3 reads TGTGCCCTCAGTTCCTCAGGGGGCGCGTACGAGCAGTACTTC. The rearrangement uses TRBV28 and TRBJ2-7; 8 positions agree with TRBD1. The J segment lost 4 bases and the V segment lost 11 bases, leaving 13 bases of the junction unmatched. There are 14 residues in the CDR3. Germline values: CDR1 MDHEN, CDR2 SYDVKM.

The sample holds a few counts of this clonotype. CDR3 bases: TGTGCCAGCAGTGGACAGGTTGGATTAACAGATACGCAGTATTTT. This codes for CASSGQVGLTDTQYF. V is TRBV12-3 or TRBV12-4 and J is TRBJ2-3; TRBD1 matches at 7 bases. The trim removed 5 bases at V and 3 bases at J, leaving 8 bases unmatched. This CDR3 has 15 amino acids.

This clonotype was observed a few times. The CDR3 spells CASSSPGYSTGELFF. CDR3 nucleotides: TGTGCCAGCAGTAGTCCGGGATACTCCACCGGGGAGCTGTTTTTT. The genes are TRBV12-3 or TRBV12-4 and TRBJ2-2; possibly TRBD2 for D (5 bases). This CDR3 spans 15 amino acids. The V and J ends lost 5 bases and 4 bases respectively, with 14 bases between them.

V and J are TRBV5-6 and TRBJ1-5; 7 nucleotides match TRBD1. The CDR3 contains 16 residues. Germline V gene sequence: CDR1 SGHDT, CDR2 YYEEEE. Trimming cost V 0 bases and J 7 bases; bases outside gene matches: 10. The DNA of the CDR3 is TGTGCCAGCAGCTTGGGAGGTGACAGGGAAGAGCAGCCCCAGCATTTT. Protein sequence: CASSLGGDREEQPQHF. Full variable domain (outside the CDR3, taken from reference TRBV5-6 and TRBJ1-5): DAGVTQSPTHLIKTRGQQVTLRCSPKSGHDTVSWYQQALGQGPQFIFQYYEEEERQRGNFPDRFSGHQFPNYSSELNVNALLLGDSALYLCASSLGGDREEQPQHFGDGTRLSIL.

This clonotype was detected a few times. J is TRBJ2-7 and V is TRBV19, with D possibly TRBD2 on 5 matching bases. The germline V gene has CDR1 LNHDA and CDR2 SQIVND (reference sequence). With 3 bases removed from V and 5 bases from J, the gap between germline ends came to 11 bases. The CDR3 runs to 13 residues. CDR3 sequence (DNA): TGTGCCAGTAGTATGCTAGGTAGCGACGAGCAGTACTTC. Protein: CASSMLGSDEQYF.

The chain couples TRBV10-3 to TRBJ2-5; maybe TRBD2 (6 bases). The CDR3 length is 13 residues. V shed 7 bases and J shed 4 bases, with 13 bases lying between them. The V gene's germline CDR1 is ENHRY and CDR2 SYGVKD. The CDR3 bases are TGTGCCATCAATTCTAGGAGGGGAGAGACCCAGTACTTC. Translation gives CAINSRRGETQYF.

This clonotype was seen just once. The germline gene is not matched at one end of the junction; a read error may be the cause. The V gene is TRBV7-6, the J gene TRBJ2-2; 10 positions match TRBD2. The CDR3 is 16 amino acids. Germline values: CDR1 SGHVS, CDR2 FNYEAQ. In nucleotides, the CDR3 is TGTGCCAGCAGGCCTGGACTAGCGGAGAACACCTGGGAGCTGTTTTTT. Translating gives CASRPGLAENTWELFF.

This clonotype has a count of ten or more. V gene TRBV7-6 combines with J gene TRBJ1-1; 7 positions match TRBD1. The CDR3 extends over 14 amino acids. V shed 1 base, J shed 3 bases, and the junction held 2 bases outside the gene matches. Germline V gene sequence: CDR1 SGHVS, CDR2 FNYEAQ. CDR3 bases: TGTGCCAGCAGCTTAGGACAGGGACACACTGAAGCTTTCTTT. This translates into CASSLGQGHTEAFF.